The sequence of this TCR beta chain was determined in a study of long-term antiretroviral therapy in people with HIV (dated 2022 in TCRdb). Notes on the research overall: The earliest samples were collected roughly a decade before the 2015 WHO recommendation for immediate ART, at a time when ART was usually postponed until CD4 counts fell. Test extractions of a monoclonal T-cell line alongside under 35 polyclonal samples showed no cross-contamination during QIAcube processing. A retrospective serial study tested whether ART initiation and durable HIV suppression were associated with changes in peripheral blood TRB repertoire composition and diversity. About 35% of the 30 participants with HIV were female. The cohort contributed 150 to 200 cryopreserved PBMC samples from 30 adults with confirmed HIV infection, collected serially over a mean of around six years (range 1-12).

Participants were included only if at least one PBMC sample before ART initiation and at least two post-ART samples were available. Every participant with HIV received treatment in the United States of America. Before DNA extraction, cryopreserved samples containing roughly 0.85-11 million PBMC were thawed and washed. At the time of the earliest PBMC sample, participants with HIV were aged between about 23 and 54 years. Per participant, PBMC samples came from 1-4 timepoints prior to ART initiation and 2-8 timepoints following ART initiation, for a median of 7 samples. For every participant, serial HIV viral load, CD4+ T-cell count, ART history and demographic data were obtained. Genomic DNA was extracted from unsorted PBMC with a Qiagen kit on a QIAcube, with processing performed in batches of 12 samples. The immunoSEQ hsTCRB v3.0 assay was used at survey level resolution for TRB variable region sequencing. The targeted TRB sequencing depth was roughly 40,000-55,000 T-cell genomes per sample. An Illumina MiSeq with a v3 150-cycle kit was used to sequence the pooled TRB libraries. The paper's data handling went like this. Analysis of repertoires was carried out in R inside a reproducible Nextflow workflow spanning QC, data transformation and analysis. Custom analyses were implemented in LymphoSeq2, an R package for AIRR-Seq data exploration. After excluding a few samples that yielded fewer than 5000 total TRB sequences, some 190 HIV repertoires remained for analysis. Of the roughly 190 retained HIV repertoires, about 60 were collected before and around 130 after ART initiation. Each repertoire was downsampled to 5000 TRB nucleotide sequences, and summary statistics were averaged across 100 downsampling iterations. TRB sequences were retained for analysis only if CDR3 regions of at least seven amino acids were present. Two measures captured diversity: a Shannon entropy-derived clonality score and the Gini coefficient. In repertoire networks, the top 5000 CDR3 amino acid sequences were linked whenever an edit distance of one separated two sequences. GLIPH2 predicted antigen specificity groups and MHC restriction for TRB CDR3 amino acid sequences. To flag known associations with CMV, EBV, HIV or tissue antigens, CDR3 amino acid sequences were compared against VDJdb and McPAS-TCR. Pre-ART, post-ART and control groups were compared with Wilcoxon signed-rank tests and Holm-Bonferroni correction. TCRdb carries this immuneACCESS record with in-frame sequences only. Its versions omit some clonotypes, under half of them owing to an unresolved V gene in the studies checked, with the rest unexplained. V, J and clone size are taken as reported in that table, and D and trimming were inferred from the DNA itself. The sample table lists some 40,000 clones, less than 90% of them with a count of one. The ten largest clonotypes hold 6.2% of the sample.

The CDR3 contains 14 residues, cysteine and phenylalanine counted. Just the 42-base CDR3 DNA is kept, in frame starting at base 1. Looking up the germline V gene yields CDR1 SGDLS and CDR2 YYNGEE. Unmatched junction bases come to 7, with V trimmed by 3 bases and J by 4 bases. The full study reports these points: HIV repertoires had narrower CDR3 length ranges than controls, and the network structure suggested an antigen-experienced repertoire that shifted only slightly toward naive after ART. Inferences about post-ART repertoire changes are limited because no data were available on ART adherence, viral resistance or therapy changes. Starting ART was linked to a significant rise in TRB diversity, yet even with long-term ART the diversity remained significantly lower than in transplant donor controls. Because pre-ART samples had limited cell numbers, profiling was done on unsorted PBMC rather than on sorted CD4+ and CD8+ T cells. The repertoire was dominated across all time points by expanded TRB clones identified before ART initiation, although this dominance was seen to fluctuate and to decrease in many PLHIV after ART. Because PBMC availability was limited, only the TCR beta chain was sequenced, with no alpha chain pairing. The samples span the years 2004 to 2017, and the ART regimens used at that time may not be as effective as current regimens.

Comment on this clone: Its antigen is currently not known. The input lacks base qualities; no much larger clone sits a single base away.

The specimen was unsorted PBMCs, collected 1 year after starting antiretroviral therapy. The sequence links TRBV9 to TRBJ2-7, and TRBD1 aligns with 7 junction nucleotides. The clonotype was recovered from a man aged 18-30 years with HIV. The nucleotides read TGTGCCAGCAGCGGACCCGACAGGGCGTACGAGCAGTACTTC. The encoded protein is CASSGPDRAYEQYF.